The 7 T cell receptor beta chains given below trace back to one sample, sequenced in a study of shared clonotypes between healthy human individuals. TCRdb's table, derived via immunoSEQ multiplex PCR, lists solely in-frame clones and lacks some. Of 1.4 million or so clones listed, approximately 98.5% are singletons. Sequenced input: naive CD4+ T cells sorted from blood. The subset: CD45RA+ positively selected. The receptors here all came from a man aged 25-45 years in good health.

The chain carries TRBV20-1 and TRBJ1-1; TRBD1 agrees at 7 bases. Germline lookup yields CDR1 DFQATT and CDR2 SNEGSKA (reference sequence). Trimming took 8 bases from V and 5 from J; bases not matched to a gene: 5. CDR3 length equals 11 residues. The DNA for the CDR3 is TGCAGTCGTAAGACAGGGACTGAAGCTTTCTTT. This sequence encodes CSRKTGTEAFF.

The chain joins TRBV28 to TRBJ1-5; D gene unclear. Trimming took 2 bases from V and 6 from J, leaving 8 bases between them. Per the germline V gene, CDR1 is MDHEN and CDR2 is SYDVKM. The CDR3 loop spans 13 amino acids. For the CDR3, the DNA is TGTGCCAGCAGTTTACAGGATTTTCAGCCCCAGCATTTT. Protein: CASSLQDFQPQHF.

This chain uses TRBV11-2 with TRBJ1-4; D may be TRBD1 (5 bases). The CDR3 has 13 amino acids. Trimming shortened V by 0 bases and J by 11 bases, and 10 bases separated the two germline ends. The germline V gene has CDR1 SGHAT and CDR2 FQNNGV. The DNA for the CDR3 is TGTGCCAGCAGCTTAGATGGGGACGGGAAACTGTTTTTT. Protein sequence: CASSLDGDGKLFF.

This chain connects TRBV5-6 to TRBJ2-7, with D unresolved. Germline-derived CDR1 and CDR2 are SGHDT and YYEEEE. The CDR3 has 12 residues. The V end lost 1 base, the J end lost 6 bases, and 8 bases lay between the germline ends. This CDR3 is CASSLWATEQYF. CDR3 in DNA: TGTGCCAGCAGCTTGTGGGCGACCGAGCAGTACTTC.

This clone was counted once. The CDR3 loop is CSVEDWEGNTIYF. The CDR3 region has the DNA TGCAGCGTTGAGGACTGGGAGGGAAACACCATATATTTT. The rearrangement joins TRBV29-1 to TRBJ1-3; D unclear. The CDR3 spans 13 residues. Germline V gene lookup returns CDR1 SQVTM and CDR2 ANQGSEA. Trimming stripped 3 bases from V and 4 bases from J, with 10 bases between.

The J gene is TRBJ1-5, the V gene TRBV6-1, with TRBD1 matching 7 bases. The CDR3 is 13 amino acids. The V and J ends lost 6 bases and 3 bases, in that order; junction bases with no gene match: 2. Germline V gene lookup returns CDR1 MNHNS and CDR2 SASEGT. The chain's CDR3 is CASSRGNNQPQHF. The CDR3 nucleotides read TGTGCCAGCAGCAGGGGGAACAATCAGCCCCAGCATTTT.

CDR3 sequence reads: CASSLALGREGGDTQYF. DNA of the CDR3: TGTGCCAGCAGCTTGGCCCTGGGCAGGGAAGGTGGAGATACGCAGTATTTT. This chain uses TRBV5-4 with TRBJ2-3, with D tentatively TRBD1 (5 bases). V was shortened by 0 bases and J by 5 bases, with 19 bases between the two germline ends. Germline V lookup: CDR1 SGHNT, CDR2 YYREEE (reference sequence). The CDR3 has 17 residues.